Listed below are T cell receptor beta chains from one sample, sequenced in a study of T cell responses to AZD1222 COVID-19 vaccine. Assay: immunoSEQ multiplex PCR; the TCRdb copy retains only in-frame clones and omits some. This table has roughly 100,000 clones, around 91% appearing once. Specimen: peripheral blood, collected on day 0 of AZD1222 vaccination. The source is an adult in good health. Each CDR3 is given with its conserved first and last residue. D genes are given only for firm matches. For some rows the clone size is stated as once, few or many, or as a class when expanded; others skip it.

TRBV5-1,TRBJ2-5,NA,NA,TGCGCCAGCAGCTTGGGGAGGGGGTTACAAGAGACCCAGTACTTC,CASSLGRGLQETQYF
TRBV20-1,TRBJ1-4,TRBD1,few,TGCAGTGCTAGTGTGTACAGGGGAACAACTAATGAAAAACTGTTTTTT,CSASVYRGTTNEKLFF
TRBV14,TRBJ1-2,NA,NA,TGTGCCAGCAGCCAGGGGGCAGGGGAGCGCGGCTACACCTTC,CASSQGAGERGYTF
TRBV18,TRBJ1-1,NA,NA,TGTGCCAGCTCACCCACAGGGTGGGGGAACACTGAAGCTTTCTTT,CASSPTGWGNTEAFF
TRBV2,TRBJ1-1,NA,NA,TGTGCCAGCAGACGAGCCCAGGGAGACACTGAAGCTTTCTTT,CASRRAQGDTEAFF
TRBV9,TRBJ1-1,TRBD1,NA,TGTGCCAGCAGCACGGACAGGGGAAGCACTGAAGCTTTCTTT,CASSTDRGSTEAFF
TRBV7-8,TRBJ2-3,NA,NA,TGTGCCAGCAGCCTCTCTGGGCTAGCTGGGAAGACAGATACGCAGTATTTT,CASSLSGLAGKTDTQYF
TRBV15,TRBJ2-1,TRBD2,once,TGTGCCACCAGCAGGGAGACTAGCGGGGTCAATGAGCAGTTCTTC,CATSRETSGVNEQFF
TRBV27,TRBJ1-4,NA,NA,TGTGCCAGCAGTTCAAAGCCCAGGGGTGGTGGAGAAAAACTGTTTTTT,CASSSKPRGGGEKLFF
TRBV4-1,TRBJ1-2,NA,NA,TGCGCCAGCAGCCAGCCGGGATTCCTCTATGGCTACACCTTC,CASSQPGFLYGYTF
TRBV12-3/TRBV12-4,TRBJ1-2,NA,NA,TGTGCCAGCAGTTTAGCCCGGGCCATTGCCTTC,CASSLARAIAF
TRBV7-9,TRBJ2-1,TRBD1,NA,TGTGCCAGCAGCGGGGGGACAGGGGATGACAATGAGCAGTTCTTC,CASSGGTGDDNEQFF
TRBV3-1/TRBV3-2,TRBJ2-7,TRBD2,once,TGTGCCAGCAGCCGCGCTAGCGGGGGGCCTAGCTCCTACGAGCAGTACTTC,CASSRASGGPSSYEQYF
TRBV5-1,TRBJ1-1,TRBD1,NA,TGCGCCAGCAGCTTGGGGGACAGGCATACTGAAGCTTTCTTT,CASSLGDRHTEAFF
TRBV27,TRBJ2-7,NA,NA,TGTGCCAGCAGCATATCCCCAGGGAACTACGAGCAGTACTTC,CASSISPGNYEQYF
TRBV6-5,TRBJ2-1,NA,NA,TGTGCCAGCAGTTCCGGGGACATGCCGTTCTTC,CASSSGDMPFF
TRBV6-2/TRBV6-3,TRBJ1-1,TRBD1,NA,TGTGCCAGCAGTGACAGGGTGATGAACACTGAAGCTTTCTTT,CASSDRVMNTEAFF
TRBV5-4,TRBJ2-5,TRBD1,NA,TGTGCCAGCAGCTTCGGACAGGGGCTGTATGAGACCCAGTACTTC,CASSFGQGLYETQYF
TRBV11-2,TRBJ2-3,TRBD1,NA,TGTGCCAGCAGCTTAAGGGACAGGGTAGCAGATACGCAGTATTTT,CASSLRDRVADTQYF
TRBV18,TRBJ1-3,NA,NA,TGTGCCAGCTCACCCCCAGGAGGAAACACCATATATTTT,CASSPPGGNTIYF
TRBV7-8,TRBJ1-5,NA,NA,TGTGCCAGCAGCCCCGTTACAGGGCTGGGTCAGCCCCAGCATTTT,CASSPVTGLGQPQHF
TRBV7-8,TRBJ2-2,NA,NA,TGTGCCAGCAGCTTAGAAGGGACAAGGAGGACCGGGGAGCTGTTTTTT,CASSLEGTRRTGELFF
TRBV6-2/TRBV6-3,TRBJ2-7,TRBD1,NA,TGTGCCAGCAGATACGGGACAGGGGGCTTTTACGAGCAGTACTTC,CASRYGTGGFYEQYF
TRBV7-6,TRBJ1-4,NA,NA,TGTGCCAGCAGCTTGGTCGGAGGGGAAAAACTGTTTTTT,CASSLVGGEKLFF
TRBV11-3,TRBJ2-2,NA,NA,TGTGCCAGCAGCTTTTTGGGGGGAATGAACACCGGGGAGCTGTTTTTT,CASSFLGGMNTGELFF
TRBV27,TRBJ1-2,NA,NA,TGTGCCAGCACCGTAGGTGAAGGGTATGGCTACACCTTC,CASTVGEGYGYTF
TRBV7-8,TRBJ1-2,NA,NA,TGTGCCAGCAGCACAGACAGAAGTTATGGCTACACCTTC,CASSTDRSYGYTF
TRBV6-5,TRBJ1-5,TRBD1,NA,TGTGCCAGCAGTAATGGACAGGGGGGACAGCCCCAGCATTTT,CASSNGQGGQPQHF
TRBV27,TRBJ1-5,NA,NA,TGTGCCAGCAGTGCGACCCCCAGGGTCCTCAATCAGCCCCAGCATTTT,CASSATPRVLNQPQHF
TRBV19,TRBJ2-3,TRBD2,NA,TGTGCCAGTAGTAAAAGAAGAACCGGGACTAGTGGCACAGATACGCAGTATTTT,CASSKRRTGTSGTDTQYF
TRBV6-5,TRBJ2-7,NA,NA,TGTGCCAGCAGTACCGACAGCCGCTACGAGCAGTACTTC,CASSTDSRYEQYF
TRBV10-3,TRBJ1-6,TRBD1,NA,TGTGCCATCAACACAGGGGGCTTAAATTCACCCCTCCACTTT,CAINTGGLNSPLHF
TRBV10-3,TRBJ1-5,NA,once,TGTGCCATCGGCGTAGGGCAGCCCCAGCATTTT,CAIGVGQPQHF
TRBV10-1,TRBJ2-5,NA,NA,TGCGCCAGCCGCTTGGGGGAGACCCAGTACTTC,CASRLGETQYF
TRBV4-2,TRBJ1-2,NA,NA,TGTGCCAGCAGCCAGGACCTTAACTATGGCTACACCTTC,CASSQDLNYGYTF
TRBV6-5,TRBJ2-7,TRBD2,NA,TGTGCCAGCAGTCAGGGAGCGGGGGGATCATACGAGCAGTACTTC,CASSQGAGGSYEQYF
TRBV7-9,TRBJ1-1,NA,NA,TGTGCCAGCAGCCCCAGGGGCACTGAAGCTTTCTTT,CASSPRGTEAFF
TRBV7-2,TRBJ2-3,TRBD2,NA,TGTGCCAGCAGCTTAACCCTAGCGGGGGGCCCGGGGTATTTT,CASSLTLAGGPGYF
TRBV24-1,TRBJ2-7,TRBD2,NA,TGTGCCACCAGTGATTCGGGAGCGGGGGCGGAACAGAGGCAGCAGTACTTC,CATSDSGAGAEQRQQYF
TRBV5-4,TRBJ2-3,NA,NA,TGTGCCAGCAGCTTTTGGGGCACCACAGATACGCAGTATTTT,CASSFWGTTDTQYF
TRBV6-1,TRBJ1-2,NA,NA,TGTGCCAGCAGTGATGTTGGCAGGGCCCTCTATGGCTACACCTTC,CASSDVGRALYGYTF
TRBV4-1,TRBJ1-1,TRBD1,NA,TGCGCCAGCAGCCAAGGACAGGGGGATTATACTGAAGCTTTCTTT,CASSQGQGDYTEAFF
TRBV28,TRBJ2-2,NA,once,TGTGCCAGCAGTTGGATTTCCGGGGAGCTGTTTTTT,CASSWISGELFF
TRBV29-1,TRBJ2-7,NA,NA,TGCAGCGTTGGTTTGGGGACAAGCAACGAGCAGTACTTC,CSVGLGTSNEQYF
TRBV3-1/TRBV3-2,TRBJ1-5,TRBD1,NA,TGTGCCAGCAGCCAAGGGACAGGTCATTATCAGCCCCAGCATTTT,CASSQGTGHYQPQHF
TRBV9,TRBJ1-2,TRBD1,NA,TGTGCCAGCAGCGCCCGTTCCGGGACAGCCCTCGAAGGGGACTATGGCTACACCTTC,CASSARSGTALEGDYGYTF
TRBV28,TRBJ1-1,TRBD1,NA,TGTGCCAGCAGGGGACAGGGCGGCACTGAAGCTTTCTTT,CASRGQGGTEAFF
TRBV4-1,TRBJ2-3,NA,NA,TGCGCCAGCAGCCAAGGGTTTGCGACGGATACGCAGTATTTT,CASSQGFATDTQYF
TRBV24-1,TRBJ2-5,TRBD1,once,TGTGCCACCAGTGAAGGCCGGGACAGGGATCCACACCAAGAGACCCAGTACTTC,CATSEGRDRDPHQETQYF
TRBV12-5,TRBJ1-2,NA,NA,TGTGCTAGTGGTTTGGGAGGGCTTGGCTACACCTTC,CASGLGGLGYTF
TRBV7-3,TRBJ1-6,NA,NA,TGTGCCAGCAGCTTACCTAGGGAACCTTATAATTCACCCCTCCACTTT,CASSLPREPYNSPLHF
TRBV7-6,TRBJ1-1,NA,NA,TGTGCCAGCAGCGCATATGGGACTGAAGCTTTCTTT,CASSAYGTEAFF
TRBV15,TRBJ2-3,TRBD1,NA,TGTGCCACCCAGACAGGGCCATTTGGGGACACGCAGTATTTT,CATQTGPFGDTQYF
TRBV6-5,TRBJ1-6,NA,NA,TGTGCCAGCAGTCCTGAAGGTGCCTATAATTCACCCCTCCACTTT,CASSPEGAYNSPLHF
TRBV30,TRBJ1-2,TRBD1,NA,TGTGCCTCATCTCCAACAGGGGGACGGGGCTACACCTTC,CASSPTGGRGYTF
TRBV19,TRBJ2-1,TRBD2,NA,TGTGCCAGTAGTATCTGGACTAGCGGGGGCAATGAGCAGTTCTTC,CASSIWTSGGNEQFF
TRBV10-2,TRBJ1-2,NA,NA,TGCGCCAGCAGTGAGCCGATTAGAGATGGCTACACCTTC,CASSEPIRDGYTF